A selection of T cell receptor beta chains follows, all from one sample in a study of shared clonotypes between healthy human individuals. TCRdb's copy holds only in-frame clones and misses some; the assay was immunoSEQ multiplex PCR. The table has around 510,000 clones, roughly four fifths seen once. Sequencing was carried out using PBMCs. Receptors originate from a woman between 40 and 50 years old in good health. Some clones in this sample may be carry-over from other donors' samples. CDR3s include the opening cysteine and the closing phenylalanine or tryptophan. A D gene is named only where the DNA matches it firmly. Clone size is not always given. Where it is, it says once, few, many or a class for expanded clones.

D	V	J	size	DNA	CDR3
TRBD2	TRBV7-2	TRBJ2-7	-	TGTGCCAGCAGCAGAAGGGCCAGCCGTAGCGGGAGTTACGAGCAGTACTTC	CASSRRASRSGSYEQYF
TRBD1	TRBV20-1	TRBJ1-1	-	TGCAGTGTTGACAGGGCTGAAGCTTTCTTT	CSVDRAEAFF
TRBD1	TRBV5-4	TRBJ2-7	-	TGTGCCAGCAGCCTGTTTGGGGACAGGGGGGGTCGGGAGCAGTACTTC	CASSLFGDRGGREQYF
TRBD1	TRBV6-1	TRBJ2-1	-	TGTGCCAGCAGTGAACACCCCGGGACAGGGGGGTGGGATGAGCAGTTCTTC	CASSEHPGTGGWDEQFF
TRBD1	TRBV5-1	TRBJ2-3	-	TGCGCCAGCAGCCCGGAGGGACAGGGGCGCACAGATACGCAGTATTTT	CASSPEGQGRTDTQYF
TRBD2	TRBV5-8	TRBJ2-1	-	TGTGCCAGCAGCTTCGGGACTAGCAATGAGCAGTTCTTC	CASSFGTSNEQFF
-	TRBV28	TRBJ1-5	once	TGTGCCAGCCGGGACGGCGGCAATCAGCCCCAGCATTTT	CASRDGGNQPQHF
-	TRBV7-2	TRBJ2-3	-	TGTGCCAGCAGCTTTAGTGGAGCAGCAGATACGCAGTATTTT	CASSFSGAADTQYF
-	TRBV10-3	TRBJ2-5	-	TGTGCCATCAGGATTTCTAGGGATGAGACCCAGTACTTC	CAIRISRDETQYF
-	TRBV5-1	TRBJ2-7	-	TGCGCCAGCAGCTTTGACTACCGAAGCTCCTACGAGCAGTACTTC	CASSFDYRSSYEQYF
TRBD2	TRBV11-1	TRBJ2-2	once	TGTGCCAGCAGCTTAGGACTAGCCGGCGGGGAGCTGTTTTTT	CASSLGLAGGELFF
-	TRBV9	TRBJ2-7	-	TGTGCCAGCAGCGTAGGTTCGGGGGAGTGGGGCACCCACTTC	CASSVGSGEWGTHF
TRBD1	TRBV5-6	TRBJ2-3	-	TGTGCCAGCAGCGCCGGGACAGGGGACACAGATACGCAGTATTTT	CASSAGTGDTDTQYF
-	TRBV28	TRBJ1-2	few	TGTGCCAGCAGTTGGGAGAACTATGGCTACACCTTC	CASSWENYGYTF
-	TRBV5-6	TRBJ2-1	-	TGTGCCAGCAGCTTGCCAGGGGACGAACTCCGGGAGCAGTTCTTC	CASSLPGDELREQFF
TRBD1	TRBV15	TRBJ1-4	-	TGTGCCACCAGCAGAGATCCCTCCGGGCAGGGGGTGACAACTAATGAAAAACTGTTTTTT	CATSRDPSGQGVTTNEKLFF
-	TRBV6-5	TRBJ2-3	many	TGTGCCAGCAGCCCCTTGACAGTTCGGACAGATACGCAGTATTTT	CASSPLTVRTDTQYF
TRBD1	TRBV5-1	TRBJ1-1	-	TGCGCCAGCAGCTTGGGGGCCACAGGGGGTTTTACTGAAGCTTTCTTT	CASSLGATGGFTEAFF
TRBD1	TRBV5-1	TRBJ2-7	few	TGCGCCAGCAGCTTGAGACAGGGATCGTCAGGTGAGCAGTACTTC	CASSLRQGSSGEQYF
-	TRBV27	TRBJ1-1	-	TGTGCCAGCAGTTTATCTCCAGGGGAGAACACTGAAGCTTTCTTT	CASSLSPGENTEAFF
-	TRBV15	TRBJ1-2	few	TGTGCCACCAGCAGAGATACGGGGGGTGGTCTCTATGGCTACACCTTC	CATSRDTGGGLYGYTF
-	TRBV25-1	TRBJ2-7	few	TGTGCCAGCAGTGAATCAGCGACAGGCTCCTACGAGCAGTACTTC	CASSESATGSYEQYF
TRBD2	TRBV4-2	TRBJ2-1	-	TGTGCCAGCAGCCAAGGGAGCGGGAGAAGCCGATTTGAGCAGTTCTTC	CASSQGSGRSRFEQFF